The 2 T cell receptor beta chains listed next were all sequenced from one sample in a study of cytomegalovirus exposure and HLA in healthy donors. Produced via immunoSEQ multiplex PCR; TCRdb's table is partial and in-frame only. The sample has under 200,000 clones, about three quarters seen once; the top ten hold 0.95% to 1.5%. Sequenced material: PBMCs. The source of these receptors is a woman in her thirties in good health and CMV-seronegative.

The CDR3 coding sequence is TGTGCCACCAGCTTGTGGACAGGTCCAAGCTACGAGCAGTACTTC. Amino acid sequence: CATSLWTGPSYEQYF. The chain carries TRBV15 and TRBJ2-7; 7 positions match TRBD1. Unmatched junction bases numbered 10, after V lost 5 bases and J lost 3 bases. CDR1 and CDR2 from the germline V gene are LNHNV and YYDKDF (reference sequence). The CDR3 extends over 15 amino acids.

Notes on this clone: The same CDR3 can be traced to other DNA sequences in this sample. The gene calls are TRBV5-1 and TRBJ2-7; perhaps TRBD1 as D (6 bases). Trimming took off 0 bases at V and 3 bases at J, with 7 bases between the two ends. This CDR3 region has 13 residues. The V gene's germline CDR1 is SGHRS and CDR2 YFSETQ. The CDR3 reads CASSLGGRYEQYF. Written as DNA, the CDR3 is TGCGCCAGCAGCTTGGGGGGGCGCTACGAGCAGTACTTC. Drawing the rest from reference TRBV5-1 and TRBJ2-7, the complete variable domain is KAGVTQTPRYLIKTRGQQVTLSCSPISGHRSVSWYQQTPGQGLQFLFEYFSETQRNKGNFPGRFSGRQFSNSRSEMNVSTLELGDSALYLCASSLGGRYEQYFGPGTRLTVT.